These 26 T cell receptor beta chains came from one sample sequenced in a study of T-cell memory formation after mild COVID-19. TCRdb reprocessed the 5' RACE reads with MiXCR, giving one entry per CDR3 protein. The sample has some 490,000 distinct CDR3 sequences; approximately 18% are singletons. Specimen: PBMCs or a T cell subset sorted from them (not recorded which). Receptor source: an adult woman who had mild COVID-19 (a few samples of this study predate the infection). Cell type and time point are not known.

The chain combines TRBV6-8 with TRBJ2-1; 11 bases are shared with TRBD2. CDR3 size: 19 residues. V lost 7 bases to trimming and J lost 7 bases; unmatched junction nucleotides: 21. Germline values: CDR1 MNHGY, CDR2 SAAAGT. The CDR3 sequence is CASKVVRRETSGKGNEQFF. The DNA for the CDR3 is TGTGCCAGCAAAGTAGTAAGGCGCGAGACTAGCGGGAAGGGAAATGAGCAGTTCTTC.

This clonotype was counted only a few times. This sequence joins TRBV7-9 and TRBJ2-7, with 10 bases aligning to TRBD1. CDR1 is SEHNR, CDR2 FQNEAQ, per germline (reference sequence). V lost 6 bases, J lost 2 bases, and 4 bases stayed unmatched. The CDR3 covers 14 residues. CDR3 region: CASRGQGRAYEQYF. CDR3 DNA sequence: TGTGCCAGCAGGGGACAGGGGCGGGCCTACGAGCAGTACTTC. Variable domain in full (rest from reference TRBV7-9 and TRBJ2-7): DTGVSQNPRHKITKRGQNVTFRCDPISEHNRLYWYRQTLGQGPEFLTYFQNEAQLEKSRLLSDRFSAERPKGSFSTLEIQRTEQGDSAMYLCASRGQGRAYEQYFGPGTRLTVT.

J is TRBJ2-3 and V is TRBV24-1; 7 bases match TRBD2. CDR1 KGHDR and CDR2 SFDVKD come from the germline V gene. The CDR3 is made up of 11 amino acids. Losses at the gene ends were 8 bases for V and 5 bases for J; bases not matched to a gene: 0. The chain's CDR3 is CATTGGDTQYF. CDR3 DNA sequence: TGTGCCACCACGGGAGGAGATACGCAGTATTTT.

The V and J genes are TRBV4-3 and TRBJ2-3; 9 bases align to TRBD1. V was clipped by 4 bases and J by 2 bases; unmatched bases: 7. Germline assignment: CDR1 LGHNA and CDR2 YSLEER. CDR3 length equals 16 residues. The CDR3 nucleotides are TGCGCCAGCAGCCCAGTAGGGACAGGGTTCACAGATACGCAGTATTTT. This translates into CASSPVGTGFTDTQYF.

This CDR3 reads CASSFPNLAEAFF. The CDR3 DNA is TGTGCCAGCAGTTTTCCCAATTTGGCTGAAGCTTTCTTT. The rearrangement uses TRBV12-3 or TRBV12-4 and TRBJ1-1; D remains ambiguous. The CDR3 extends over 13 amino acids. V was cut by 3 bases and J by 6 bases, with 11 bases left in between.

This clonotype appeared a few times. This sequence joins TRBV11-3 and TRBJ2-7, with 9 bases fitting TRBD1. V was clipped by 0 bases and J by 3 bases; unmatched bases: 12. This CDR3 is 18 amino acids long. CDR1 is SGHNT, CDR2 YENEEA, per germline. DNA of the CDR3: TGTGCCAGCAGCTTAGAGTGGACAGGGGACCCCCCTGACTACGAGCAGTACTTC. This translates into CASSLEWTGDPPDYEQYF.

This clonotype was counted once. The chain combines TRBV10-3 with TRBJ1-1; TRBD1 matches at 7 bases. This CDR3 region has 17 residues. V lost 0 bases and J lost 0; bases outside the gene matches: 7. Germline V gene lookup returns CDR1 ENHRY and CDR2 SYGVKD. CDR3 DNA sequence: TGTGCCATCAGTGAGTCGGTGGCAGGGGGTATGAACACTGAAGCTTTCTTT. Its translation is CAISESVAGGMNTEAFF.

This clonotype was seen repeatedly, ten times or more. V and J are TRBV4-3 and TRBJ1-1; 10 bases line up with TRBD1. CDR1 is LGHNA and CDR2 is YSLEER in the germline V gene. J was trimmed by 0 bases and V by 4 bases; bases with no gene match: 5. The CDR3 consists of 16 residues. The CDR3 sequence: CASSRDRGLMNTEAFF. As DNA, the CDR3 is TGCGCCAGCAGCCGGGACAGGGGATTAATGAACACTGAAGCTTTCTTT.

This clonotype was observed a few times. The chain carries TRBV11-2 and TRBJ1-3; D not resolved. Trimming cost V 7 bases and J 6 bases, with 13 bases left between them. The CDR3 runs to 13 residues. Germline V lookup: CDR1 SGHAT, CDR2 FQNNGV. The CDR3 DNA is TGTGCCAGCACTAACCTAGCCGAAAACACCATATATTTT. The encoded protein is CASTNLAENTIYF.

The CDR3 sequence: CASSLLTSWPQHF. The CDR3 DNA sequence: TGTGCCAGCAGCTTACTTACATCCTGGCCCCAGCATTTT. V is TRBV6-2 or TRBV6-3 and J is TRBJ1-5; D gene uncertain. This CDR3 region has 13 residues. V lost 6 bases, J lost 9 bases, and 15 bases lay in between. Germline V gene sequence: CDR1 MNHEY, CDR2 SVGEGT.

V is TRBV10-3 and J is TRBJ2-1; TRBD2 is a possible D gene (5 bases). The CDR3 is 15 amino acids. V lost 4 bases to trimming and J lost 0 bases, with 10 bases between them. The V gene's germline CDR1 is ENHRY and CDR2 SYGVKD. CDR3 sequence (DNA): TGTGCCATCAGTGCGGGAAGGAGCTCCTACAATGAGCAGTTCTTC. Translating it yields CAISAGRSSYNEQFF.

The V gene is TRBV20-1, the J gene TRBJ2-1; no reliable D call. V gave up 5 bases and J gave up 7 bases, with 18 bases separating them. CDR3 length: 14 residues. Germline CDR1 DFQATT, CDR2 SNEGSKA (reference sequence). As DNA, the CDR3 is TGCAGTGCTCCTAGGGAAGGGAAATGGAATGAGCAGTTCTTC. This translates into CSAPREGKWNEQFF.

The chain links TRBV7-3 to TRBJ1-1, with TRBD1 as a possible D gene (6 bases). This CDR3 spans 15 amino acids. Trimming shortened V by 2 bases and J by 1 base, and 11 bases separated the two germline ends. Germline CDR1 reads SGHTA; CDR2 reads FQGTGA. The CDR3 is CASSLSDSPNTEAFF. The CDR3 bases are TGTGCCAGCAGCTTATCGGACAGCCCGAACACTGAAGCTTTCTTT. Filled out from reference TRBV7-3 and TRBJ1-1, the complete variable domain reads GAGVSQTPSNKVTEKGKYVELRCDPISGHTALYWYRQSLGQGPEFLIYFQGTGAADDSGLPNDRFFAVRPEGSVSTLKIQRTERGDSAVYLCASSLSDSPNTEAFFGQGTRLTVV.

The chain is built from TRBV18 and TRBJ2-4; 9 bases are shared with TRBD1. V lost 3 bases and J lost 1; bases outside the gene matches: 10. This CDR3 is 18 amino acids long. The germline gives CDR1 KGHSH, CDR2 LQKENI. The CDR3 nucleotides are TGTGCCAGCTCACCCACCCTACAGGGGGCGGGCGCCAAAAACATTCAGTACTTC. As protein: CASSPTLQGAGAKNIQYF.

The gene calls are TRBV7-6 and TRBJ2-3, with a possible D match to TRBD1 (5 bases). Germline values: CDR1 SGHVS, CDR2 FNYEAQ. This CDR3 has 15 amino acids. V was shortened by 6 bases and J by 3 bases, with 16 bases between the two germline ends. This chain's CDR3 is CASSSTGGRTDTQYF. In nucleotides, the CDR3 is TGTGCCAGCAGTTCTACAGGTGGTAGGACAGATACGCAGTATTTT.

Only a few counts were recorded for this clonotype. This sequence joins TRBV4-2 and TRBJ2-1; TRBD1 aligns across 7 bases. CDR1 is LGHNA, CDR2 YNFKEQ, per germline. Trimming at V came to 0 bases and at J to 4 bases, leaving 3 bases not matched to a gene. This CDR3 has 15 amino acids. CDR3 sequence reads: CASSQEGTAYNEQFF. CDR3 sequence (DNA): TGTGCCAGCAGCCAAGAGGGGACAGCTTACAATGAGCAGTTCTTC.

This clonotype was found many times. The chain links TRBV5-1 to TRBJ2-2; no reliable D call. Germline CDR1 SGHRS, CDR2 YFSETQ. The CDR3 is 16 residues long. V was pared by 4 bases and J by 0 bases, with 13 bases between. For the CDR3, the DNA is TGCGCCAGCAGCCGGTTGGGAACCGCGAACACCGGGGAGCTGTTTTTT. It translates to CASSRLGTANTGELFF.

The genes are TRBV20-1 and TRBJ2-1; TRBD2 might be the D (6 bases). The CDR3 loop spans 13 amino acids. From germline, CDR1 is DFQATT and CDR2 SNEGSKA (reference sequence). V lost 6 bases and J 8 bases, leaving 17 bases between the germline ends. CDR3 in DNA: TGCAGTGCCCCACGCGGGGCAATCGATGAGCAGTTCTTC. This translates into CSAPRGAIDEQFF.

The V gene is TRBV12-3 or TRBV12-4, the J gene TRBJ1-2; no definite D call. The CDR3 runs to 14 residues. Trimming removed 5 bases from V and 0 bases from J, with 10 bases in between. The chain's CDR3 is CASSLHGTNYGYTF. CDR3 nucleotides: TGTGCCAGCAGTCTTCACGGGACTAACTATGGCTACACCTTC.

The chain employs TRBV20-1 and TRBJ1-1; D is undetermined. The ends were cut back, 3 bases at V and 0 bases at J, with 14 bases in the middle. The CDR3 extends over 15 amino acids. CDR1 and CDR2 (germline): DFQATT, SNEGSKA (reference sequence). CDR3 in DNA: TGCAGTGCTAGTGTAGCGGGCGCCATGAACACTGAAGCTTTCTTT. Translating gives CSASVAGAMNTEAFF.

The chain couples TRBV15 to TRBJ2-1; 10 nucleotides agree with TRBD1. V lost 1 base to trimming and J lost 4 bases; unmatched junction nucleotides: 7. The germline V gene encodes CDR1 LNHNV and CDR2 YYDKDF (reference sequence). The CDR3 totals 17 residues. Here the CDR3 DNA reads TGTGCCACCAGCAGAGTCCTGGGGGGACAGGGGTACAATGAGCAGTTCTTC. This codes for CATSRVLGGQGYNEQFF.

The genes are TRBV7-2 and TRBJ1-1; possibly TRBD1 for D (5 bases). V was pared by 6 bases and J by 4 bases, with 12 bases between. CDR1 SGHTA and CDR2 FQGNSA come from the germline V gene. There are 13 residues in the CDR3. CDR3 region: CASRIRDLTEAFF. The CDR3 DNA reads TGTGCCAGCAGGATCCGGGACCTCACTGAAGCTTTCTTT.

This clonotype was observed a few times. The chain uses TRBV11-2 and TRBJ2-3, with D possibly being TRBD1 (5 bases). With 1 base removed from V and 5 bases from J, the gap between germline ends came to 13 bases. CDR3 length: 15 residues. The germline CDR1 and CDR2 sequences are SGHAT and FQNNGV. The CDR3 reads CASSLGPRQLDTQYF. The CDR3 nucleotides are TGTGCCAGCAGCTTAGGTCCCCGACAGTTAGATACGCAGTATTTT.

The chain recombines TRBV6-5 with TRBJ2-7; TRBD1 might be the D (6 bases). V was pared by 0 bases and J by 0 bases, with 9 bases between. The CDR3 extends over 15 amino acids. Germline CDR1 MNHEY, CDR2 SVGAGI. The CDR3: CASSYSRQASYEQYF. The CDR3 coding sequence is TGTGCCAGCAGTTACTCGAGACAGGCCTCCTACGAGCAGTACTTC.

This clonotype was observed at least ten times. The rearrangement joins TRBV6-1 to TRBJ2-1, with 13 bases matching TRBD2. J lost 9 bases, V lost 1 base, and 3 bases had no gene match. Germline V gene sequence: CDR1 MNHNS, CDR2 SASEGT. This CDR3 has 15 amino acids. CDR3 amino acids: CASSEGTSGRFEQFF. The DNA of the CDR3 is TGTGCCAGCAGTGAAGGGACTAGCGGGAGATTTGAGCAGTTCTTC.

This clonotype was counted ten times or more. The J gene is TRBJ1-1, the V gene TRBV2; D uncertain. The length of the CDR3 is 13 residues. CDR1 SNHLY and CDR2 FYNNEI come from the germline V gene. Trimming took off 4 bases at V and 1 base at J, with 7 bases between the two ends. CDR3 residues: CASSGQTNTEAFF. CDR3 bases: TGTGCCAGCAGTGGACAAACGAACACTGAAGCTTTCTTT. The entire variable domain, with the rest obtained from reference TRBV2 and TRBJ1-1, is as follows: EPEVTQTPSHQVTQMGQEVILRCVPISNHLYFYWYRQILGQKVEFLVSFYNNEISEKSEIFDDQFSVERPDGSNFTLKIRSTKLEDSAMYFCASSGQTNTEAFFGQGTRLTVV.